This is a list of T cell receptor beta chains from one sample in a study of lymphopenia after photon versus proton radiotherapy. Repertoires were generated with immunoSEQ multiplex PCR, while TCRdb's copy carries only in-frame clones and drops some. The sample contains 20,000 to 30,000 clones, approximately 85% of which appear only once. The sample in question was peripheral blood, obtained from a patient treated with photon-based radiotherapy. The source is a man aged 25 to 40 with gastric cancer. Each CDR3 is given with its conserved first and last residue. Fields, in order: clone size, V gene, D gene, J gene, CDR3 protein, CDR3 DNA. D genes are given only for firm matches. Part of the rows lack a size; the others show once, few, many or a class for expanded clones.

NA,TRBV5-1,NA,TRBJ2-1,CASSSSEITYNEQFF,TGCGCCAGCAGCTCAAGCGAGATAACCTACAATGAGCAGTTCTTC
NA,TRBV10-3,NA,TRBJ2-3,CAISQPRSDTQYF,TGTGCCATCAGTCAGCCGAGGTCCGATACGCAGTATTTT
once,TRBV28,NA,TRBJ1-3,CASSLLGDGNTIYF,TGTGCCAGCAGTTTACTAGGGGATGGAAACACCATATATTTT
once,TRBV7-8,TRBD2,TRBJ2-2,CALSIAEERETGELFF,TGTGCCCTCTCTATAGCCGAGGAGCGGGAGACCGGGGAGCTGTTTTTT
few,TRBV6-5,NA,TRBJ2-7,CASSYYPRSYEQYF,TGTGCCAGCAGTTACTATCCTCGCTCCTACGAGCAGTACTTC
once,TRBV5-1,NA,TRBJ2-1,CASSRDAARSYNEQFF,TGCGCCAGCAGTAGGGACGCGGCGCGTTCTTACAATGAGCAGTTCTTC
NA,TRBV13,NA,TRBJ1-1,CASSLGSSDTEAFF,TGTGCCAGCAGCTTAGGGTCTTCCGACACTGAAGCTTTCTTT
NA,TRBV19,NA,TRBJ1-1,CASSIRLGTEAFF,TGTGCCAGTAGTATACGTCTGGGCACTGAAGCTTTCTTT
NA,TRBV7-9,TRBD1,TRBJ1-6,CASSSGQGDSPLHF,TGTGCCAGCAGCTCTGGACAGGGGGATTCACCCCTCCACTTT
NA,TRBV2,NA,TRBJ2-3,CASTRTDTQYF,TGTGCCAGCACCCGCACAGATACGCAGTATTTT
NA,TRBV29-1,TRBD2,TRBJ2-2,CSVSTSGDTGELFF,TGCAGCGTCTCGACTAGCGGGGACACCGGGGAGCTGTTTTTT
NA,TRBV9,NA,TRBJ1-4,CASSVGGGADEKLFF,TGTGCCAGCAGCGTAGGTGGGGGGGCAGATGAAAAACTGTTTTTT
NA,TRBV7-9,NA,TRBJ2-1,CASSLFPNNEQFF,TGTGCCAGCAGCTTATTTCCCAACAATGAGCAGTTCTTC
NA,TRBV25-1,NA,TRBJ2-7,CASSEYVLPYEQYF,TGTGCCAGCAGTGAATATGTACTCCCCTACGAGCAGTACTTC
NA,TRBV4-3,NA,TRBJ1-5,CASSQSGGNNQPQHF,TGCGCCAGCAGCCAATCTGGAGGGAACAATCAGCCCCAGCATTTT
NA,TRBV28,NA,TRBJ2-5,CASSFGLGGGETQYF,TGTGCCAGCAGTTTCGGATTGGGGGGCGGAGAGACCCAGTACTTC
NA,TRBV6-1,NA,TRBJ1-1,CAHQRGNTEAFF,TGTGCCCACCAAAGGGGGAACACTGAAGCTTTCTTT
NA,TRBV10-2,TRBD2,TRBJ2-2,CAAASGYTGELFF,TGCGCGGCGGCTAGCGGGTACACCGGGGAGCTGTTTTTT
NA,TRBV10-3,NA,TRBJ2-2,CAITTVSQENTGELFF,TGTGCCATCACCACTGTCTCACAGGAGAACACCGGGGAGCTGTTTTTT
once,TRBV7-9,NA,TRBJ2-3,CASSSSTDTQYF,TGTGCCAGCAGTTCTAGCACAGATACGCAGTATTTT
NA,TRBV13,NA,TRBJ1-6,CASSLGHPYNSPLHF,TGTGCCAGCAGCCTGGGACATCCCTATAATTCACCCCTCCACTTT
NA,TRBV18,NA,TRBJ1-6,CASSPENSPLHF,TGTGCCAGCTCACCAGAAAATTCACCCCTCCACTTT
NA,TRBV7-8,TRBD1,TRBJ2-1,CASSPTRAQGDEQFF,TGTGCCAGCAGCCCCACCCGGGCCCAGGGGGATGAGCAGTTCTTC